This is a list of T cell receptor beta chains from one sample in a study of vaccination and CD4 T cells after COVID-19. TCRdb redid the calling of the PCR reads with MiXCR, one entry per CDR3 protein. The table lists around 19,000 distinct CDR3 sequences, over 45% of them singletons, with roughly 4.2% in the top ten. Their cognate antigens are unknown. Sequencing was performed on CD4+ T cells from blood, cultured in vitro. All receptors derive from a human donor who had recovered from COVID-19. CDR3s include the opening cysteine and the closing phenylalanine or tryptophan. A D gene is named only where the DNA matches it firmly. Size is stated for part of the rows, as once, few or many counts, or as a class when the clone is expanded.

>.|TRBV6-1|.|TRBJ2-3
CASSHGDTQYF
TGTGCCAGCAGTCATGGGGATACGCAGTATTTT
>.|TRBV7-3|.|TRBJ2-5
CASSLTSGTQYF
TGTGCCAGCAGCTTAACCTCCGGGACCCAGTACTTC
>.|TRBV2|few|TRBJ1-3
CASSDRNTIYF
TGTGCCAGCAGTGATCGGAACACCATATATTTT
>.|TRBV6-5|.|TRBJ2-1
CASSYGGNTYNEQFF
TGTGCCAGCAGTTACGGGGGGAATACCTACAATGAGCAGTTCTTC
>.|TRBV5-1|.|TRBJ2-7
CASSFLGTNYEQYF
TGCGCCAGCAGCTTCCTCGGGACAAACTACGAGCAGTACTTC
>TRBD2|TRBV7-2|once|TRBJ2-1
CASSLATSGANYNEQFF
TGTGCCAGCAGCTTAGCGACTAGCGGGGCGAACTACAATGAGCAGTTCTTC
>TRBD1|TRBV19|.|TRBJ1-5
CASSNLPGTGGSGQPQHF
TGTGCCAGTAGTAACCTTCCCGGGACAGGGGGCTCGGGGCAGCCCCAGCATTTT
>.|TRBV20-1|.|TRBJ1-5
CSASRVLGPQHF
TGCAGTGCTAGCAGGGTTCTGGGGCCCCAGCATTTT
>.|TRBV27|.|TRBJ1-1
CASAGTVVNTEAFF
TGTGCCAGCGCTGGGACGGTTGTGAACACTGAAGCTTTCTTT
>.|TRBV29-1|.|TRBJ2-1
CSVEVGQEQFF
TGCAGCGTTGAAGTAGGGCAAGAGCAGTTCTTC
>.|TRBV7-2|.|TRBJ1-3
CASSLVGAGATSGNTIYF
TGTGCCAGCAGCTTAGTGGGTGCAGGGGCTACCTCTGGAAACACCATATATTTT
>.|TRBV19|.|TRBJ2-7
CASSHREITYEQYF
TGTGCCAGTAGTCACAGGGAAATCACCTACGAGCAGTACTTC
>.|TRBV7-2|.|TRBJ2-5
CASSLAHGRETQYF
TGTGCCAGCAGCTTAGCCCACGGTCGAGAGACCCAGTACTTC
>.|TRBV20-1|.|TRBJ1-1
CSAETGIGTEASF
TGCAGTGCCGAAACAGGGATTGGCACTGAAGCTTCCTTT
>.|TRBV7-6|.|TRBJ2-7
CASSRTVNYEQYF
TGTGCCAGCAGCCGGACGGTCAACTACGAGCAGTACTTC
>.|TRBV27|.|TRBJ2-5
CASSLMETQYF
TGTGCCAGCAGTTTAATGGAGACCCAGTACTTC
>TRBD2|TRBV29-1|once|TRBJ2-5
CSVTGLAGLETQYF
TGCAGCGTGACGGGACTAGCGGGGTTAGAGACCCAGTACTTC
>.|TRBV5-1|.|TRBJ2-3
CASSSHTGAFTDTQYF
TGCGCCAGCAGCTCCCACACCGGGGCCTTCACAGATACGCAGTATTTT
>.|TRBV6-1|.|TRBJ2-1
CASSLQPVPSSYNEQFF
TGTGCCAGCAGCTTGCAGCCGGTCCCCAGCTCCTACAATGAGCAGTTCTTC
>TRBD2|TRBV5-4|.|TRBJ2-1
CASSLGTSGYNEQFF
TGTGCCAGCAGCTTGGGGACTAGCGGTTACAATGAGCAGTTCTTC
>.|TRBV18|.|TRBJ2-7
CASSLAVSSSYEQYF
TGTGCCAGCTCACTAGCGGTGTCGAGCTCCTACGAGCAGTACTTC
>TRBD1|TRBV7-2|.|TRBJ2-5
CASSLTGVGQETQYF
TGTGCCAGCAGCCTGACAGGGGTGGGTCAAGAGACCCAGTACTTC
>.|TRBV7-3|few|TRBJ2-6
CASSFSGANVLTF
TGTGCCAGCAGCTTCAGTGGGGCCAACGTCCTGACTTTC
>.|TRBV19|.|TRBJ2-7
CASSDRSYEQYF
TGTGCCAGCTCGGACAGATCCTACGAGCAGTACTTC
>.|TRBV7-3|few|TRBJ2-1
CASSTESSYNEQFF
TGTGCCAGCAGCACGGAGAGCTCCTACAATGAGCAGTTCTTC
>.|TRBV6-5|few|TRBJ1-5
CASSYSSGSRQPQHF
TGTGCCAGCAGTTACTCGTCAGGGTCACGGCAGCCCCAGCATTTT
>TRBD2|TRBV7-2|.|TRBJ2-7
CASSLVPALGGGSSYEQYF
TGTGCCAGCAGCTTAGTGCCCGCATTAGGCGGGGGGAGCTCCTACGAGCAGTACTTC
>.|TRBV5-1|.|TRBJ1-1
CASSLTTMNTEAFF
TGCGCCAGCAGCTTGACCACCATGAACACTGAAGCTTTCTTT
>.|TRBV6-1|.|TRBJ1-1
CASSPVGAGEAFF
TGTGCCAGCAGTCCTGTGGGGGCGGGTGAAGCTTTCTTT
>TRBD2|TRBV5-4|once|TRBJ2-1
CASRNGTSVYNEQFF
TGTGCCAGCAGGAACGGGACTAGTGTCTACAATGAGCAGTTCTTC
>TRBD1|TRBV11-2|few|TRBJ2-5
CASSVYRGEKETQYF
TGTGCCAGCAGCGTTTACAGGGGTGAAAAGGAGACCCAGTACTTC
>.|TRBV5-1|.|TRBJ1-2
CASSLGTSGYTF
TGCGCCAGCAGCTTGGGGACAAGCGGCTACACCTTC